This T cell receptor beta chain originates from a study of T cell responses to AZD1222 COVID-19 vaccine. General observations from the study: Close to half of all spike-specific TCRs reportedly target regions of the variants that are unmutated. The CD4 TCRs associated with vaccination extended across spike and predominated at 160-218 and 743-854.

From germline, CDR1 is MNHEY and CDR2 SVGAGI. The length of the CDR3 is 14 residues. V was trimmed by 6 bases and J by 6 bases, leaving 12 bases between them. As concerns this clone: The antigen is unknown.

Assay used: immunoSEQ multiplex PCR; TCRdb lists only in-frame clones, some missing. The table shows fewer than 70,000 clones, with 60% to 85% occurring only once. This clonotype was sampled from an adult who received the AZD1222 COVID-19 vaccine. This rearrangement joins TRBV6-5 to TRBJ1-6; D is possibly TRBD1 (6 bases). The sample here was peripheral blood, taken 28 days after the second AZD1222 dose. CDR3 sequence (DNA): TGTGCCAGCAGCGGGGGGCGAGGTAATTCACCCCTCCACTTT. It specifies CASSGGRGNSPLHF.